The 13 T cell receptor beta chains below all came from one sample that was sequenced in a study of CD8+ T cells in alopecia areata. cDNA prepared by RNA extraction and subsequent reverse transcription served as the template for sequencing. Assay used: immunoSEQ multiplex PCR; TCRdb lists only in-frame clones, some missing. The profile shows around 140,000 clones, approximately 45% of them singletons. The sample consisted of CD4+ T cells sorted from blood. These receptors all stem from a human donor with alopecia areata.

About this clone itself: Additional DNA sequences in this sample encode the identical CDR3. V and J are TRBV5-1 and TRBJ2-5, with D uncertain. This CDR3 region has 13 residues. Germline CDR1 and CDR2: SGHRS and YFSETQ. Trimming stripped 0 bases from V and 5 bases from J, with 8 bases between. CDR3 protein: CASSLGPEETQYF. The CDR3 nucleotides are TGCGCCAGCAGCTTGGGACCAGAGGAGACCCAGTACTTC.

V and J are TRBV5-1 and TRBJ2-1, with D perhaps TRBD2 (5 bases). The CDR3 has 14 amino acids. V was cut by 0 bases and J by 8 bases, with 12 bases left in between. Germline-derived CDR1 and CDR2 are SGHRS and YFSETQ. CDR3 in DNA: TGCGCCAGCAGCTTGGACAGCGGAGGCGATGAGCAGTTCTTC. Its translation: CASSLDSGGDEQFF.

The chain uses TRBV30 and TRBJ1-2, with TRBD1 matching over 8 bases. J gave up 8 bases and V 4 bases, and 9 bases lay outside the gene matches. Germline CDR1 is GTSNPN and CDR2 is SVGIG (reference sequence). The CDR3 spans 13 residues. The CDR3 region is CAWTSLGQGGYTF. The CDR3 bases are TGTGCCTGGACCTCCCTTGGACAGGGCGGCTACACCTTC.

V usage is TRBV6-1 and J usage is TRBJ2-7; D is perhaps TRBD1 or TRBD2 (5 bases each). Looked up from germline, CDR1 is MNHNS and CDR2 is SASEGT. V lost 6 bases and J lost 2, with 14 bases in between. The CDR3 sequence is 14 residues long. The CDR3 DNA reads as TGTGCCAGCAGAGTGGGACGGCCCCCCTACGAGCAGTACTTC. Translating it yields CASRVGRPPYEQYF.

The table lists this clone with a few counts. The CDR3 region has the DNA TGCGCCAGCAGCCAGTGGGCGATGGCCTACGAGCAGTACTTC. This encodes CASSQWAMAYEQYF. This chain links TRBV4-1 with TRBJ2-7; D is undetermined. This CDR3 is built from 14 residues. Germline CDR1 reads MGHRA; CDR2 reads YSYEKL. The V and J ends lost 3 bases and 2 bases respectively, with 11 bases between them.

V and J are TRBV29-1 and TRBJ2-1; TRBD1 or TRBD2 may be the D gene (5 bases each). CDR1 and CDR2 from the germline V gene are SQVTM and ANQGSEA. The CDR3 has 13 residues. Trimming took 7 bases from V and 9 from J, leaving 19 bases between them. The CDR3 DNA is TGCAGCGCAAGGGGACGCAGTGGGGTTGAGCAGTTCTTC. Protein product: CSARGRSGVEQFF.

This chain links TRBV29-1 with TRBJ1-1, with D possibly matching TRBD1 (6 bases). The CDR3 covers 12 residues. Trimming removed 6 bases at V and 1 base at J, with 9 bases between. CDR1 is SQVTM, CDR2 ANQGSEA, per germline. The CDR3 DNA sequence: TGCAGCGTCGTACAGGGGAACACTGAAGCTTTCTTT. Translated, it gives CSVVQGNTEAFF.

The V and J genes are TRBV7-8 and TRBJ2-5, with 10 bases that match TRBD2. Germline V gives CDR1 SGHVS, CDR2 FQNEAQ. The ends lost 1 base at V and 4 bases at J; junction bases unmatched: 9. This CDR3 is built from 17 residues. This chain's CDR3 is CASSLGPLAGVRETQYF. Written as DNA, the CDR3 is TGTGCCAGCAGCTTAGGACCCCTAGCGGGAGTCCGAGAGACCCAGTACTTC. Supplemented by reference TRBV7-8 and TRBJ2-5, the full variable domain reads GAGVSQSPRYKVAKRGQDVALRCDPISGHVSLFWYQQALGQGPEFLTYFQNEAQLDKSGLPSDRFFAERPEGSVSTLKIQRTQQEDSAVYLCASSLGPLAGVRETQYFGPGTRLLVL.

V is TRBV6-6 and J is TRBJ1-2, with a weak D call TRBD1 (5 bases). Germline CDR1 is MNHNY and CDR2 is SVGAGI (reference sequence). The CDR3 is made up of 14 amino acids. The ends were cut back, 0 bases at V and 1 base at J, with 6 bases in the middle. CDR3 sequence (DNA): TGTGCCAGCAGTTACTCTGGACATAACTATGGCTACACCTTC. Translated: CASSYSGHNYGYTF.

This clone has more than one count but fewer than ten. The chain has TRBV28 and TRBJ2-3; D is unresolved. In germline, CDR1 is MDHEN, CDR2 SYDVKM. The CDR3 runs to 14 residues. V lost 10 bases to trimming and J lost 0 bases, with 14 bases between them. This CDR3 reads CATARPTSTDTQYF. The CDR3 nucleotides are TGTGCCACAGCCCGGCCAACTAGCACAGATACGCAGTATTTT.

The chain combines TRBV2 with TRBJ2-7; 7 nucleotides align to TRBD1. Germline V CDR1 and CDR2: SNHLY, FYNNEI. The CDR3 extends over 14 amino acids. Losses at the gene ends were 6 bases for V and 1 base for J; bases not matched to a gene: 6. DNA for the CDR3: TGTGCCAGCAGGAGGGACAGACAATCCTACGAGCAGTACTTC. Translation: CASRRDRQSYEQYF.

The J gene is TRBJ2-2, the V gene TRBV7-2; unclear D gene. This CDR3 comprises 16 residues. V shed 5 bases and J shed 0 bases, with 13 bases lying between them. Germline assignment: CDR1 SGHTA and CDR2 FQGNSA. CDR3 DNA: TGTGCCAGCAGCCTAGTCCGGGCATCGAACACCGGGGAGCTGTTTTTT. This sequence encodes CASSLVRASNTGELFF.

This clone appeared a few times. The CDR3 spells CASRLAENSYNEQFF. The CDR3, as DNA: TGTGCCAGTAGATTAGCGGAAAACTCCTACAATGAGCAGTTCTTC. This chain joins TRBV19 and TRBJ2-1; D may be TRBD2 (6 bases). With 6 bases removed from V and 0 bases from J, the gap between germline ends came to 12 bases. CDR3 length equals 15 residues. Germline lookup yields CDR1 LNHDA and CDR2 SQIVND (reference sequence).